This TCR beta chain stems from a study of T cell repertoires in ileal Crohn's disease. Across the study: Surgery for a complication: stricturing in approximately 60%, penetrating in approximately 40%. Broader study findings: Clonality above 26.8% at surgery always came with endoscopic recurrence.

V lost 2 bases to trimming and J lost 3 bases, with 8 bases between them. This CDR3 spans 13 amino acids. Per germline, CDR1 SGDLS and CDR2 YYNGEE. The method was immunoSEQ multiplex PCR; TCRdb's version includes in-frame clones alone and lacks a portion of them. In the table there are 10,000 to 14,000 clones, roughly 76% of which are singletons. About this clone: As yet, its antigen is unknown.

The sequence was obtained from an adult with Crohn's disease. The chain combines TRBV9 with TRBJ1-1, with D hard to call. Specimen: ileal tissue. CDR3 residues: CASSVWEYTEAFF. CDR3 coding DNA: TGTGCCAGCAGCGTCTGGGAGTACACTGAAGCTTTCTTT.